This T cell receptor beta chain appears in the sequencing data of a study of blood T cell repertoires in COVID-19. TCRdb's copy holds only in-frame clones and misses some; the assay was immunoSEQ multiplex PCR. Among about 77,000 clones listed, 75% to 85% were seen once. This CDR3 comprises 14 residues. Germline V gene sequence: CDR1 ENHRY, CDR2 SYGVKD. Deletions cut 2 bases from V and 4 bases from J, with 11 bases between. The source material was peripheral blood. This TCR was recovered from a woman between 65 and 79 years old with acute or convalescent COVID-19. The V call is TRBV10-3, the J call TRBJ1-2; D not resolved. The CDR3 loop reads CAISEPPGAYGYTF. In DNA, the CDR3 is TGTGCCATCAGTGAGCCCCCAGGCGCCTATGGCTACACCTTC.